These T cell receptor beta chains were read from a single sample in a study of somatic mutations in cytotoxic T cells in rheumatoid arthritis. Using immunoSEQ multiplex PCR, the repertoire was profiled, and TCRdb retains in-frame clones only, with some absent. The sample lists roughly 14,000 clones, around four fifths occurring once. Sequenced input: CD8+ T cells sorted from blood. The source of these receptors is an adult with rheumatoid arthritis. Both conserved end residues are part of each CDR3. Each record gives: D gene, clone size, J gene, V gene, CDR3 protein, CDR3 DNA. A D gene is named only where the DNA matches it firmly. Part of the rows lack a size; the others show once, few, many or a class for expanded clones.

>NA|NA|TRBJ2-2|TRBV6-4
CASSPRPSNTGELFF
TGTGCCAGCAGTCCCAGGCCCAGCAACACCGGGGAGCTGTTTTTT
>NA|NA|TRBJ2-5|TRBV10-2
CASSDDTFGETQYF
TGCGCCAGCAGTGACGACACGTTCGGCGAGACCCAGTACTTC
>NA|NA|TRBJ2-5|TRBV14
CASSQGTAIGETQYF
TGTGCCAGCAGCCAAGGAACGGCCATCGGGGAGACCCAGTACTTC
>NA|NA|TRBJ2-5|TRBV4-1
CASSDRVGETQYF
TGCGCCAGCAGCGATCGGGTGGGGGAGACCCAGTACTTC
>TRBD2|NA|TRBJ2-1|TRBV4-1
CASSRQVAGGRNEQFF
TGCGCCAGCAGCCGCCAAGTAGCGGGTGGCCGCAATGAGCAGTTCTTC
>NA|NA|TRBJ2-1|TRBV4-1
CASSTPIGDEQFF
TGCGCCAGCAGTACCCCTATCGGGGATGAGCAGTTCTTC
>TRBD2|medium-sized|TRBJ2-1|TRBV27
CASSFAGGSNNEQFF
TGTGCCAGCAGTTTCGCGGGGGGCTCAAACAATGAGCAGTTCTTC
>NA|NA|TRBJ2-3|TRBV6-5
CASSQMWGATDTQYF
TGTGCCAGCAGTCAGATGTGGGGGGCCACAGATACGCAGTATTTT
>NA|few|TRBJ2-2|TRBV4-1
CASSQDDTGELFF
TGCGCCAGCAGCCAAGATGACACCGGGGAGCTGTTTTTT
>TRBD1|NA|TRBJ1-2|TRBV5-1
CASSSNLLTGGDVYGYTF
TGCGCCAGCAGCTCGAACCTTCTTACAGGGGGCGACGTCTATGGCTACACCTTC
>NA|few|TRBJ2-4|TRBV7-5
CARVPGGTGIQYF
TGTGCCAGAGTGCCCGGGGGGACTGGCATTCAGTACTTC
>NA|NA|TRBJ2-5|TRBV18
CASSPKFGTGQETQYF
TGTGCCAGCTCACCAAAATTTGGGACCGGCCAAGAGACCCAGTACTTC
>NA|NA|TRBJ1-2|TRBV6-6
CASSYSIEGAVNGYTF
TGTGCCAGCAGTTACTCGATAGAAGGGGCCGTGAATGGCTACACCTTC
>TRBD1|NA|TRBJ2-2|TRBV6-1
CASSELGQGFSNTGELFF
TGTGCCAGCAGTGAGTTGGGACAGGGATTTTCGAACACCGGGGAGCTGTTTTTT
>TRBD1|NA|TRBJ2-4|TRBV11-2
CASRSRGSGKNIQYF
TGTGCCAGCAGGTCCAGGGGGTCCGGAAAAAACATTCAGTACTTC
>NA|few|TRBJ1-1|TRBV27
CASSPAGYTEAFF
TGTGCCAGCAGTCCCGCAGGGTACACTGAAGCTTTCTTT
>NA|NA|TRBJ1-1|TRBV27
CASRGEDTEAFF
TGTGCCAGCAGAGGAGAGGACACTGAAGCTTTCTTT
>NA|few|TRBJ1-1|TRBV19
CASRQGTEAFF
TGTGCCAGTAGACAGGGCACTGAAGCTTTCTTT
>NA|once|TRBJ2-3|TRBV6-1
CASSGVGRGPTDTQYF
TGTGCCAGCAGTGGTGTGGGCCGGGGACCGACGGATACGCAGTATTTT
>TRBD1|NA|TRBJ1-1|TRBV7-9
CASSLKDRVPEAFF
TGTGCCAGCAGCTTAAAGGACAGGGTTCCTGAAGCTTTCTTT
>TRBD2|NA|TRBJ2-1|TRBV7-6
CASSPSTSGGPTEQFF
TGTGCCAGCAGCCCCTCGACTAGCGGGGGGCCCACAGAGCAGTTCTTC
>TRBD2|once|TRBJ2-1|TRBV6-1
CASSAWTSGESSYNEQFF
TGTGCCAGCAGTGCATGGACTAGCGGTGAGAGCTCCTACAATGAGCAGTTCTTC
>NA|NA|TRBJ1-5|TRBV7-6
CASSLGGGYNQPQHF
TGTGCCAGCAGCTTAGGAGGAGGGTACAATCAGCCCCAGCATTTT
>NA|NA|TRBJ1-5|TRBV7-2
CASSFRVDRSNNQPQHF
TGTGCCAGCAGCTTCAGGGTCGATCGTTCTAACAATCAGCCCCAGCATTTT
>NA|once|TRBJ1-4|TRBV2
CASSDGHRSEKLFF
TGTGCCAGCAGTGATGGGCACCGAAGCGAAAAACTGTTTTTT
>NA|NA|TRBJ1-1|TRBV10-3
CAISESWENTEAFF
TGTGCCATCAGTGAGTCGTGGGAGAACACTGAAGCTTTCTTT
>TRBD1|NA|TRBJ1-1|TRBV27
CASSYKQGYEAFF
TGTGCCAGCAGTTACAAACAGGGGTATGAAGCTTTCTTT
>NA|NA|TRBJ2-1|TRBV5-4
CASSGGESLYNEQFF
TGTGCCAGCAGCGGAGGGGAAAGCCTTTACAATGAGCAGTTCTTC
>NA|NA|TRBJ2-6|TRBV7-3
CASKGEGGANVLTF
TGTGCCAGCAAGGGGGAGGGTGGGGCCAACGTCCTGACTTTC
>NA|few|TRBJ2-7|TRBV11-2
CASSQQAAYEQYF
TGTGCCAGCAGTCAACAAGCAGCCTACGAGCAGTACTTC
>TRBD1|NA|TRBJ2-7|TRBV7-9
CASSSRPGQATYEQYF
TGTGCCAGCAGCTCCCGGCCGGGACAGGCCACCTACGAGCAGTACTTC
>NA|NA|TRBJ2-3|TRBV7-9
CASSFARDLTDTQYF
TGTGCCAGCAGCTTCGCCAGGGACCTCACAGATACGCAGTATTTT
>TRBD1|NA|TRBJ2-7|TRBV6-1
CASSERAGGAYEQYF
TGTGCCAGCAGTGAAAGGGCAGGGGGCGCGTACGAGCAGTACTTC
>NA|NA|TRBJ2-5|TRBV13
CASSFRGADETQYF
TGTGCCAGCAGCTTTCGGGGAGCAGATGAGACCCAGTACTTC
>NA|NA|TRBJ1-1|TRBV28
CASKGNTEAFF
TGTGCCAGCAAGGGGAACACTGAAGCTTTCTTT
>NA|NA|TRBJ2-7|TRBV12-1
CASSLSTGAYEQYF
TGTGCCAGCAGCTTATCGACAGGGGCCTACGAGCAGTACTTC
>TRBD2|NA|TRBJ2-3|TRBV9
CASSDRTSGATDTQYF
TGTGCCAGCAGCGACCGGACTAGCGGGGCGACAGATACGCAGTATTTT
>NA|NA|TRBJ1-2|TRBV5-8
CASSPPGVSNYGYTF
TGTGCCAGCAGCCCTCCAGGGGTTTCTAACTATGGCTACACCTTC
>TRBD2|NA|TRBJ2-2|TRBV30
CAWSGLTSGGINTGELFF
TGTGCCTGGAGTGGACTGACTAGCGGGGGGATTAACACCGGGGAGCTGTTTTTT
>TRBD1|NA|TRBJ1-5|TRBV4-1
CASSHGQGEQPQHF
TGCGCCAGCAGTCACGGACAGGGTGAGCAGCCCCAGCATTTT
>NA|NA|TRBJ1-6|TRBV7-2
CASSIRAISYNSPLHF
TGTGCCAGCAGCATCCGGGCCATCTCCTATAATTCACCCCTCCACTTT
>NA|NA|TRBJ1-2|TRBV13
CASSTIMSYGYTF
TGTGCCAGCAGCACTATAATGAGCTATGGCTACACCTTC